The entry below describes one T cell receptor (beta chain). These data belong to a study of cytomegalovirus exposure and HLA in healthy donors. The primer mix had 60 Vbeta and 13 Jbeta primers. The data were produced by immunoSEQ multiplex PCR, yet TCRdb's version contains in-frame clones alone and is incomplete. The sample yields about 160,000 clones, 84% seen once. Per the germline V gene, CDR1 is SGHKS and CDR2 is YYEKEE (reference sequence). V lost 3 bases to trimming and J lost 5 bases; unmatched junction nucleotides: 2. There are 14 residues in the CDR3. Sequences were obtained from PBMCs. This rearrangement joins TRBV5-5 to TRBJ1-6; 7 bases are shared with TRBD1. The sequence came from a man between 25 and 39 years old in good health and CMV-seronegative. The DNA for the CDR3 is TGTGCCAGCAGCTCGGGACAGAATAATTCACCCCTCCACTTT. Its translation is CASSSGQNNSPLHF.